These 5 T cell receptor beta chains came from one sample sequenced in a study of T cell changes during pregnancy in multiple sclerosis. Repertoires were generated with immunoSEQ multiplex PCR, while TCRdb's copy carries only in-frame clones and drops some. The sample yields roughly 29,000 clones, 90% to 95% seen once. Specimen: CD8+ T cells from peripheral blood mononuclear cells, collected before pregnancy. Receptor source: a female donor with multiple sclerosis, enrolled in a pregnancy study.

The V gene is TRBV5-5, the J gene TRBJ1-1, with TRBD1 matching 7 bases. The ends lost 2 bases at V and 5 bases at J; junction bases unmatched: 3. This CDR3 is 13 amino acids long. The V gene's germline CDR1 is SGHKS and CDR2 YYEKEE (reference sequence). The CDR3 protein is CASSLPGGTEAFF. The CDR3 region has the DNA TGTGCCAGCAGCTTACCAGGGGGGACTGAAGCTTTCTTT.

V and J are TRBV7-9 and TRBJ2-2; maybe TRBD1 (5 bases). V was cut by 10 bases and J by 5 bases, with 20 bases left in between. Per germline, CDR1 SEHNR and CDR2 FQNEAQ (reference sequence). The CDR3 consists of 15 residues. This CDR3 reads CATLRGGELTGELFF. The CDR3 coding sequence is TGTGCCACCCTAAGGGGCGGAGAGTTGACCGGGGAGCTGTTTTTT.

V gene TRBV11-2 combines with J gene TRBJ2-7; weak D call: TRBD1 (5 bases). CDR1 is SGHAT and CDR2 is FQNNGV in the germline V gene. The V end lost 3 bases, the J end lost 4 bases, and 10 bases lay between the germline ends. The CDR3 runs to 13 residues. CDR3 loop: CASSFLPGYEQYF. CDR3 nucleotide sequence: TGTGCCAGCAGCTTCCTGCCAGGGTACGAGCAGTACTTC.

The chain recombines TRBV27 with TRBJ2-7, with TRBD1 matching 9 bases. The germline gives CDR1 MNHEY, CDR2 SMNVEV (reference sequence). The CDR3 runs 16 residues. V lost 4 bases and J lost 2; bases outside the gene matches: 9. CDR3 protein: CASSSLETGGTYEQYF. DNA for the CDR3: TGTGCCAGCAGTTCCCTGGAGACAGGGGGGACCTACGAGCAGTACTTC.

The rearrangement uses TRBV5-4 and TRBJ1-2; D might be TRBD1 (5 bases). This CDR3 has 16 amino acids. The germline gives CDR1 SGHNT, CDR2 YYREEE (reference sequence). Trimming shortened V by 0 bases and J by 5 bases, and 17 bases separated the two germline ends. The CDR3 DNA sequence: TGTGCCAGCAGCTTGGGGGGCCAGGGAAAAAATTATGGCTACACCTTC. As protein: CASSLGGQGKNYGYTF.